The sequence of this T cell receptor (beta chain) was determined in a study of T cells after yellow fever vaccination. Study-level background: For low cell numbers, libraries were made with SMART-Seq v4 Ultra Low Input. Whole-study findings and limits: A small share of clonotypes appeared in both CD4 and CD8 compartments. The booster saw the reappearance of most primary-vaccination clones (roughly 96% CD4, around 88% CD8).

Germline V lookup: CDR1 MNHEY, CDR2 SMNVEV (reference sequence). The CDR3 has 15 amino acids. The V and J ends lost 3 bases and 4 bases, in that order; junction bases with no gene match: 8. 5'RACE template switching produced TCR cDNA carrying a universal primer site and UMIs. TCRdb redid the calling of the 5' RACE reads with MiXCR, one entry per CDR3 protein. The top ten clones hold roughly a sixth of a sample with 500,000 to 650,000 distinct CDR3 sequences, about a sixth of them seen once. To note about this clonotype: Its antigen remains unidentified.

The material sequenced was PBMCs, taken 5 days after the first yellow fever vaccination. The chain combines TRBV27 with TRBJ2-5; the match to TRBD2 covers 7 bases. The receptor comes from a man younger than 35 who received the YFV17D yellow fever vaccine. The CDR3 nucleotides read TGTGCCAGCAGTTTGGGTTTTAGCGGGCTAGAGACCCAGTACTTC. Its translation: CASSLGFSGLETQYF.